This is a list of T cell receptor beta chains from one sample in a study of shared clonotypes between healthy human individuals. TCRdb's copy holds only in-frame clones and misses some; the assay was immunoSEQ multiplex PCR. In the table there are some 500,000 clones, more than 70% of which are singletons. Input material: PBMCs. These receptors came from a woman between 40 and 50 years old in good health. Some clones in this sample may be carry-over from other donors' samples. Both conserved end residues are part of each CDR3. D genes are given only for firm matches. A clone size is listed for some rows: how often the clone was seen (once, few, many), or a class if it is expanded.

D	V	size	J	CDR3	DNA
NA	TRBV7-9	medium-sized	TRBJ2-7	CASSSRGPYEQYF	TGTGCCAGCAGCTCCCGAGGACCCTACGAGCAGTACTTC
NA	TRBV25-1	NA	TRBJ2-7	CASSALGAQGRKQYF	TGTGCCAGCAGTGCCCTCGGGGCCCAGGGCCGTAAGCAGTACTTC
NA	TRBV28	few	TRBJ2-7	CASSRQAYEQYF	TGTGCCAGCAGCCGACAGGCTTACGAGCAGTACTTC
TRBD1	TRBV5-1	NA	TRBJ1-3	CASSLEGTAVSGNTIYF	TGCGCCAGCAGCTTGGAAGGGACAGCGGTCTCTGGAAACACCATATATTTT
TRBD2	TRBV28	once	TRBJ2-7	CASSLGGGRAYEQYF	TGTGCCAGCAGTTTAGGGGGCGGGAGGGCCTACGAGCAGTACTTC
TRBD1	TRBV7-2	NA	TRBJ1-2	CASSAWTGANYGYTF	TGTGCCAGCAGCGCCTGGACAGGGGCGAACTATGGCTACACCTTC
TRBD1	TRBV4-3	few	TRBJ2-7	CASSQEGDRGGQQYF	TGCGCCAGCAGCCAAGAAGGAGACAGGGGCGGCCAGCAGTACTTC
TRBD1	TRBV9	NA	TRBJ2-7	CASSQTGTGVLEQYF	TGTGCCAGCAGCCAAACCGGGACAGGGGTCCTCGAGCAGTACTTC
NA	TRBV19	NA	TRBJ1-4	CASRGAASEKLFF	TGTGCCAGTAGGGGGGCGGCGTCTGAAAAACTGTTTTTT
NA	TRBV28	NA	TRBJ1-5	CASSSGGRWQPQHF	TGTGCCAGCAGTTCGGGGGGAAGATGGCAGCCCCAGCATTTT
NA	TRBV9	NA	TRBJ2-7	CASSVGLSSYEQYF	TGTGCCAGCAGCGTAGGTTTGAGCTCCTACGAGCAGTACTTC
NA	TRBV25-1	NA	TRBJ2-3	CASSVDSATDTQYF	TGTGCCAGCAGTGTAGACAGTGCCACAGATACGCAGTATTTT
TRBD2	TRBV28	NA	TRBJ2-7	CASSGTGLAGDDYEQYF	TGTGCCAGCAGCGGGACCGGACTAGCGGGAGACGATTACGAGCAGTACTTC
NA	TRBV30	many	TRBJ1-4	CAWSQAFLNEKLFF	TGTGCCTGGAGTCAGGCATTCCTCAATGAAAAACTGTTTTTT
NA	TRBV18	NA	TRBJ2-7	CASSVGQGTDEQYF	TGTGCCAGCTCGGTGGGGCAGGGGACGGACGAGCAGTACTTC
NA	TRBV2	NA	TRBJ1-1	CASRTDLNTEAFF	TGTGCCAGTAGGACAGATCTGAACACTGAAGCTTTCTTT
NA	TRBV6-1	once	TRBJ1-5	CASSESFGGGPNQPQHF	TGTGCCAGCAGTGAGTCGTTCGGGGGGGGGCCCAATCAGCCCCAGCATTTT
NA	TRBV4-2	NA	TRBJ2-1	CASSLNPTSYSYNEQFF	TGTGCCAGCAGCCTTAACCCTACATCCTACTCCTACAATGAGCAGTTCTTC
TRBD1	TRBV10-3	NA	TRBJ2-7	CAADRGLFRDF	TGTGCCGCGGACAGGGGGCTGTTTAGGGACTTC
NA	TRBV11-2	NA	TRBJ2-1	CASSLDRLASSSYNEQFF	TGTGCCAGCAGCTTAGATCGGTTAGCGTCGAGCTCCTACAATGAGCAGTTCTTC
NA	TRBV13	NA	TRBJ2-7	CASTLGRRGYEQYF	TGTGCCAGCACCTTAGGACGTAGAGGGTACGAGCAGTACTTC
NA	TRBV27	once	TRBJ2-7	CASSPGPPFAYEQYF	TGTGCCAGCAGCCCGGGACCCCCCTTCGCCTACGAGCAGTACTTC
TRBD1	TRBV2	NA	TRBJ1-5	CASSARGSDIWNQPQHF	TGTGCCAGCAGTGCCAGGGGGTCGGATATATGGAATCAGCCCCAGCATTTT
TRBD2	TRBV6-4	NA	TRBJ2-3	CASSVFPTSGSTDTQYF	TGTGCCAGCAGTGTCTTCCCTACTAGCGGGAGCACAGATACGCAGTATTTT
TRBD1	TRBV5-1	NA	TRBJ1-2	CASSLADRGNYGYTF	TGCGCCAGCAGCTTGGCCGACAGGGGAAACTATGGCTACACCTTC
TRBD1	TRBV7-2	NA	TRBJ1-2	CASSAGTGGYGYTF	TGTGCCAGCAGCGCCGGGACAGGGGGCTATGGCTACACCTTC
NA	TRBV21-1	NA	TRBJ1-5	CASSKGRGQFSNQPQHF	TGTGCCAGCAGCAAAGGCCGCGGACAGTTTAGCAATCAGCCCCAGCATTTT
NA	TRBV5-4	NA	TRBJ1-2	CASSFQGGPGYTF	TGTGCCAGCAGCTTCCAAGGAGGCCCTGGCTACACCTTC
NA	TRBV2	NA	TRBJ2-7	CASVLTYEQYF	TGTGCCAGCGTATTGACCTACGAGCAGTACTTC
TRBD2	TRBV5-1	NA	TRBJ2-1	CASSYGTREQFF	TGCGCCAGCAGCTACGGGACTAGGGAGCAGTTCTTC
NA	TRBV10-3	few	TRBJ2-7	CAISDGRVSYEQYF	TGTGCCATCAGTGACGGCAGGGTCTCCTACGAGCAGTACTTC
NA	TRBV11-2	many	TRBJ1-1	CASSQARGTEAFF	TGTGCCAGCAGCCAAGCGAGGGGCACTGAAGCTTTCTTT
NA	TRBV7-8	NA	TRBJ2-7	CASSLFGVGAYEQYF	TGTGCCAGCAGCTTATTTGGGGTGGGGGCCTACGAGCAGTACTTC
TRBD2	TRBV5-1	NA	TRBJ2-7	CASSLPDLLAGFTYEQYF	TGCGCCAGCAGCTTGCCCGACTTACTAGCGGGGTTTACCTACGAGCAGTACTTC
TRBD1	TRBV28	once	TRBJ2-1	CASSTGTGGYNEQFF	TGTGCCAGCAGCACCGGGACAGGGGGTTACAATGAGCAGTTCTTC
TRBD1	TRBV7-3	once	TRBJ2-1	CASSRQGSGEQFF	TGTGCCAGCAGCCGACAGGGGTCGGGTGAGCAGTTCTTC
NA	TRBV28	NA	TRBJ1-5	CASSLSGLSNSNQPQHF	TGTGCCAGCAGTTTATCGGGCCTATCGAACAGCAATCAGCCCCAGCATTTT
TRBD2	TRBV18	NA	TRBJ2-5	CASSPTSGRERQETQYF	TGTGCCAGCTCACCAACTAGCGGGCGAGAACGCCAAGAGACCCAGTACTTC
NA	TRBV27	NA	TRBJ2-1	CASSLGLVTDEQFF	TGTGCCAGCAGTTTAGGTCTAGTTACGGATGAGCAGTTCTTC
NA	TRBV30	once	TRBJ1-4	CAWRRAGREKLFF	TGTGCCTGGAGGAGGGCAGGGCGGGAAAAACTGTTTTTT
NA	TRBV30	NA	TRBJ2-3	CAWSATGIGDTQYF	TGTGCCTGGAGTGCCACAGGGATTGGAGATACGCAGTATTTT
NA	TRBV9	NA	TRBJ2-1	CASSVRALSNEQFF	TGTGCCAGCAGCGTGAGGGCCTTGTCCAATGAGCAGTTCTTC
NA	TRBV27	few	TRBJ2-3	CASLELDTQYF	TGTGCCAGCCTCGAGTTAGATACGCAGTATTTT
NA	TRBV5-1	NA	TRBJ1-1	CASSNPRREPANTEAFF	TGCGCCAGCAGCAACCCAAGACGGGAGCCGGCGAACACTGAAGCTTTCTTT
TRBD2	TRBV7-9	NA	TRBJ2-1	CASSPAGRSLDEQFF	TGTGCCAGCAGTCCAGCGGGACGGAGCTTGGATGAGCAGTTCTTC
NA	TRBV5-8	NA	TRBJ2-3	CASSLGEGMSTDTQYF	TGTGCCAGCAGCTTAGGGGAAGGTATGAGCACAGATACGCAGTATTTT
TRBD2	TRBV27	NA	TRBJ2-7	CASRTRSGLAGVYEQYF	TGTGCCAGCAGAACTAGGAGCGGACTAGCGGGAGTCTACGAGCAGTACTTC
NA	TRBV28	NA	TRBJ2-5	CASSLVQEETQYF	TGTGCCAGCAGTTTAGTACAGGAAGAGACCCAGTACTTC
TRBD2	TRBV7-9	NA	TRBJ2-3	CASSLGLAGLTDTQYF	TGTGCCAGCAGCTTAGGACTAGCGGGACTCACAGATACGCAGTATTTT
NA	TRBV19	NA	TRBJ1-5	CASSLTAVLNQPQHF	TGTGCCAGTAGTCTGACGGCGGTCCTTAATCAGCCCCAGCATTTT
TRBD1	TRBV7-2	few	TRBJ1-2	CASSLSTGGSGGDGYTF	TGTGCCAGCAGCCTGTCGACAGGGGGATCAGGGGGCGATGGCTACACCTTC
TRBD2	TRBV9	once	TRBJ2-1	CASSVGGTSGKSQQFF	TGTGCCAGCAGCGTAGGGGGGACTAGCGGGAAAAGCCAGCAGTTCTTC
TRBD1	TRBV30	NA	TRBJ2-7	CAWTPDRDYEQYF	TGTGCCTGGACCCCTGACAGGGACTACGAGCAGTACTTC
NA	TRBV10-3	many	TRBJ1-2	CATSKKGDYGYTF	TGTGCCACTTCAAAGAAAGGGGACTATGGCTACACCTTC
NA	TRBV7-9	NA	TRBJ2-3	CASSPLGLLGADTQYF	TGTGCCAGCAGCCCCCTCGGCCTACTAGGGGCAGATACGCAGTATTTT